The clone carrying this T cell receptor beta chain showed up just once. CDR3 length: 14 amino acids. In germline, CDR1 is SNHLY, CDR2 FYNNEI. Trimming removed 3 bases from V and 4 bases from J, with 10 bases in between. The sample comes from a study of shared clonotypes between healthy human individuals. Naive CD8 cells, CD45RO-negative and positively selected for CCR7, excluded terminally differentiated effector memory CD45RA+ cells. Genomic DNA (from each subset) was split evenly across several immunoSEQ plates. The protocol was immunoSEQ multiplex PCR, while the TCRdb copy is restricted to in-frame clones and leaves out a portion. In the table there are 1.5 million to 2.5 million clones, approximately 95% of which are singletons.

This clonotype originated in a man between 18 and 35 years old in good health. V usage is TRBV2 and J usage is TRBJ1-5; no clear D gene. Sequencing input: naive CD8+ T cells sorted from blood. The CDR3 nucleotides read TGTGCCAGCAGTGAGTACCCAGATAATCAGCCCCAGCATTTT. Protein sequence: CASSEYPDNQPQHF.